Presented here are 9 T cell receptor beta chains from one specimen sequenced in a study of cytomegalovirus exposure and HLA in healthy donors. Both 60 Vbeta primers and 13 Jbeta primers went into the PCR. Measured with immunoSEQ multiplex PCR; TCRdb has only the in-frame clones, and not every one. Of 85,000 to 100,000 clones in the sample, under 85% were seen once. The sequencing input was PBMCs. The receptors derive from a man in his fifties or sixties in good health and CMV-seropositive.

The chain employs TRBV15 and TRBJ1-1; 11 positions match TRBD1. Germline trimming cut 0 bases from V and 1 base from J; bases unmatched to any gene: 4. CDR1 is LNHNV, CDR2 YYDKDF, per germline (reference sequence). This CDR3 is 17 amino acids long. CDR3 amino acids: CATSRDLGQGGNTEAFF. The CDR3 DNA reads as TGTGCCACCAGCAGAGATTTGGGACAGGGGGGGAACACTGAAGCTTTCTTT. Full variable domain (rest looked up from reference TRBV15 and TRBJ1-1): DAMVIQNPRYQVTQFGKPVTLSCSQTLNHNVMYWYQQKSSQAPKLLFHYYDKDFNNEADTPDNFQSRRPNTSFCFLDIRSPGLGDTAMYLCATSRDLGQGGNTEAFFGQGTRLTVV.

V and J are TRBV19 and TRBJ1-5; TRBD1 aligns across 10 bases. With V trimmed by 6 bases and J by 6 bases, 5 bases remained unmatched. The germline gives CDR1 LNHDA, CDR2 SQIVND (reference sequence). The CDR3 has 14 amino acids. CDR3 amino acids: CASSQGQGIQPQHF. The CDR3 region has the DNA TGTGCCAGTAGCCAGGGACAGGGGATTCAGCCCCAGCATTTT.

The J gene is TRBJ1-1, the V gene TRBV19; D possibly corresponds to TRBD1 (5 bases). Trimming took off 5 bases at V and 1 base at J, with 11 bases between the two ends. CDR3 length: 14 residues. Germline CDR1 is LNHDA and CDR2 is SQIVND (reference sequence). The CDR3 nucleotides are TGTGCCAGTAGTGACCTGGGGGGGAACACTGAAGCTTTCTTT. It specifies CASSDLGGNTEAFF.

This clone was counted a few times. The chain uses TRBV28 and TRBJ1-2, with 10 bases that match TRBD1. CDR3 length equals 15 residues. J gave up 8 bases and V 4 bases, and 10 bases lay outside the gene matches. Per germline, CDR1 MDHEN and CDR2 SYDVKM. CDR3 in amino acids: CASSSPGQGPTGYTF. In nucleotides, the CDR3 is TGTGCCAGCAGTTCCCCGGGACAGGGGCCGACGGGCTACACCTTC.

CDR3 nucleotides: TGCAGCGTTGGGCCCCCGGCGGGGAACACTGAAGCTTTCTTT. Translating gives CSVGPPAGNTEAFF. The chain uses TRBV29-1 and TRBJ1-1; no clear D. V shed 4 bases and J shed 1 base, with 13 bases lying between them. Germline values: CDR1 SQVTM, CDR2 ANQGSEA. The CDR3 sequence is 14 residues long.

This chain joins TRBV25-1 and TRBJ2-6, with D hard to call. Germline V gene lookup returns CDR1 MGHDK and CDR2 SYGVNS. The length of the CDR3 is 13 residues. V dropped 6 bases and J dropped 9 bases, with 12 bases sitting between them. DNA for the CDR3: TGTGCCAGCAGCCCGGCTGGCGGCAACGTCCTGACTTTC. This codes for CASSPAGGNVLTF.

V usage is TRBV28 and J usage is TRBJ1-5; 8 bases agree with TRBD1. Germline-derived CDR1 and CDR2 are MDHEN and SYDVKM. The CDR3 consists of 15 residues. Trimming at V came to 2 bases and at J to 7 bases, leaving 7 bases not matched to a gene. The CDR3 DNA follows: TGTGCCAGCAGTTTAGGGCAGGGGGCGTGGCAGCCCCAGCATTTT. Translation gives CASSLGQGAWQPQHF. The full variable domain, rest sourced from reference TRBV28 and TRBJ1-5, is DVKVTQSSRYLVKRTGEKVFLECVQDMDHENMFWYRQDPGLGLRLIYFSYDVKMKEKGDIPEGYSVSREKKERFSLILESASTNQTSMYLCASSLGQGAWQPQHFGDGTRLSIL.

This chain links TRBV9 with TRBJ2-1, with 7 bases identical to TRBD2. J lost 6 bases, V lost 0 bases, and 9 bases had no gene match. The CDR3 contains 16 residues. Germline V gene data show CDR1 as SGDLS and CDR2 as YYNGEE. The DNA for the CDR3 is TGTGCCAGCAGCGTAGAGGGTAGCGGGTTTTCCAATGAGCAGTTCTTC. Amino acids: CASSVEGSGFSNEQFF.

The chain employs TRBV7-8 and TRBJ1-3, with D possibly matching TRBD1 (5 bases). V was shortened by 10 bases and J by 1 base, with 14 bases between the two germline ends. The CDR3 spans 14 residues. Germline-derived CDR1 and CDR2 are SGHVS and FQNEAQ. The CDR3 region is CATSFRGSGNTIYF. The CDR3, as DNA: TGTGCCACCTCGTTTAGGGGTTCTGGAAACACCATATATTTT.